A single T cell receptor beta chain is shown here with its context. The sample's treatment: over 15 received Ad26.COV2.S at low or high dose, single or two shots; several received placebo; per-sample allocation not given. Material that was analyzed had been drawn on day 63 after the first vaccine or placebo injection. Sequencing was performed with immunoSEQ multiplex PCR; in TCRdb, only in-frame clones are kept and a portion is missing. The table lists 360,000 or so clones, 80% to 90% of them singletons. This entry belongs to a study of Ad26.COV2.S vaccination and SARS-CoV-2 variants. This CDR3 has 14 amino acids. Between the trimmed V and J ends, which lost 1 base and 5 bases, there was a span of 12 bases. CDR1 and CDR2 (germline): SGHAT, FQDESV (reference sequence).

The receptor's source is a person aged 18-60 years who received the Ad26.COV2.S COVID-19 vaccine or a placebo. The sample here was peripheral blood, taken in a trial of Ad26.COV2.S vaccine versus placebo. The chain couples TRBV11-1 to TRBJ2-7; D remains unclear. The DNA for the CDR3 is TGTGCCAGCAGCTTAGAGACATGGATCAACGAGCAGTACTTC. Translation gives CASSLETWINEQYF.